This is a list of T cell receptor beta chains from one sample in a study of shared clonotypes between healthy human individuals. The assay was immunoSEQ multiplex PCR, and TCRdb's table has in-frame clones only and misses some. The data contain about 960,000 clones, over 60% of them singletons. Sequencing input: memory CD4+ T cells sorted from blood. All receptors derive from a man between 18 and 29 years old in good health. Each CDR3 is given with its conserved first and last residue. Fields, in order: D gene, V gene, clone size, J gene, CDR3 length, CDR3 protein, CDR3 DNA. A D gene is named only where the DNA matches it firmly. Size tells how often a clone was seen (once, few, many) or the class of an expanded clone, and some rows leave it out.

>.|TRBV4-1|.|TRBJ2-2|17
CASSNLPGHWGTGELFF
TGCGCCAGCAGCAACCTTCCGGGACATTGGGGCACCGGGGAGCTGTTTTTT
>.|TRBV28|.|TRBJ1-5|13
CASRPGGEQPQHF
TGTGCCAGCAGACCCGGGGGGGAACAGCCCCAGCATTTT
>TRBD2|TRBV7-2|.|TRBJ2-1|17
CASSHPSGRDYYNEQFF
TGTGCCAGCAGTCACCCTAGCGGGAGGGACTACTACAATGAGCAGTTCTTC
>.|TRBV18|.|TRBJ1-2|13
CASSSETVYGYTF
TGTGCCAGCTCATCCGAAACGGTTTATGGCTACACCTTC
>TRBD1|TRBV19|.|TRBJ1-5|15
CASSIQDRGNQPQHF
TGTGCCAGTAGTATACAAGACAGGGGGAATCAGCCCCAGCATTTT
>TRBD1|TRBV4-3|.|TRBJ1-5|15
CASSPNAGQGQPQHF
TGCGCCAGCAGCCCGAACGCCGGACAGGGGCAGCCCCAGCATTTT
>.|TRBV5-1|.|TRBJ1-5|12
CASIGGNQPQHF
TGCGCCAGCATCGGTGGCAATCAGCCCCAGCATTTT
>.|TRBV19|.|TRBJ1-4|14
CASSIGTSLEKLFF
TGTGCCAGTAGTATTGGGACCAGTCTTGAAAAACTGTTTTTT
>TRBD1|TRBV4-2|few|TRBJ1-6|16
CASSQEGTGVDSPLHF
TGTGCCAGCAGCCAAGAGGGGACAGGGGTTGATTCACCCCTCCACTTT
>.|TRBV7-9|.|TRBJ1-2|15
CASSPPDSMGGGYTF
TGTGCCAGCAGCCCCCCCGACAGTATGGGGGGTGGCTACACCTTC
>.|TRBV7-9|.|TRBJ2-3|13
CASSFGEGQVQYF
TGTGCCAGCAGCTTCGGAGAGGGGCAGGTGCAGTATTTT
>TRBD1|TRBV5-1|.|TRBJ2-7|18
CASSWGLVGTGGLNEQYF
TGCGCCAGCAGCTGGGGATTGGTTGGGACAGGGGGCTTGAACGAGCAGTACTTC
>.|TRBV2|few|TRBJ2-1|12
CASSGTGGEQFF
TGTGCCAGCAGTGGAACAGGCGGTGAGCAGTTCTTC
>.|TRBV27|once|TRBJ2-5|14
CASSNAGIQETQYF
TGTGCCAGCTCGAATGCCGGGATACAAGAGACCCAGTACTTC
>.|TRBV7-2|.|TRBJ1-6|16
CASSGRESSYNSPLHF
TGTGCCAGCAGCGGCAGAGAGAGCTCCTATAATTCACCCCTCCACTTT
>TRBD1|TRBV7-9|.|TRBJ1-1|16
CASSLDRGGWHTEAFF
TGTGCCAGCAGCCTCGACAGGGGAGGGTGGCACACTGAAGCTTTCTTT
>.|TRBV11-2|once|TRBJ1-3|15
CASSPGRGSGNTIYF
TGTGCCAGCAGTCCTGGGAGGGGCTCTGGAAACACCATATATTTT
>.|TRBV12-5|once|TRBJ2-7|18
CASGLVVIGQTHSYEQYF
TGTGCTAGTGGTTTGGTAGTAATAGGGCAGACGCACTCCTACGAGCAGTACTTC
>TRBD1|TRBV5-1|.|TRBJ2-2|15
CASSFGTGRAGELFF
TGCGCCAGCAGCTTCGGGACAGGGCGAGCCGGGGAGCTGTTTTTT
>.|TRBV6-5|.|TRBJ2-7|11
CASSSLGQTYF
TGTGCCAGCAGTTCCCTCGGACAAACCTACTTC
>.|TRBV7-2|.|TRBJ2-4|16
CASSLAPTLAKNIQYF
TGTGCCAGCAGCTTGGCTCCCACCCTAGCCAAAAACATTCAGTACTTC
>TRBD2|TRBV18|.|TRBJ2-4|17
CASSPPGLAGTKNIQYF
TGTGCCAGCTCACCGCCGGGACTAGCGGGAACCAAAAACATTCAGTACTTC
>.|TRBV4-1|.|TRBJ1-5|14
CASAPGGGNQPQHF
TGCGCCAGCGCTCCGGGGGGCGGAAATCAGCCCCAGCATTTT
>.|TRBV9|few|TRBJ2-7|14
CASSVDAGSHEQYF
TGTGCCAGCAGCGTAGATGCGGGCAGTCACGAGCAGTACTTC
>TRBD2|TRBV7-2|.|TRBJ2-5|17
CASSLTGTSGSLQTQYF
TGTGCCAGCAGCTTAACCGGGACTAGCGGGAGCCTACAGACCCAGTACTTC
>.|TRBV5-1|.|TRBJ2-5|13
CASSATGKETQYF
TGCGCCAGCAGCGCTACGGGGAAGGAGACCCAGTACTTC
>TRBD1|TRBV7-4|.|TRBJ1-3|17
CASSPKDRKPSGNTIYF
TGTGCCAGCAGCCCCAAGGACAGGAAACCCTCTGGAAACACCATATATTTT
>.|TRBV4-1|.|TRBJ2-7|14
CASSTSWGSYEQYF
TGCGCCAGCAGCACTTCTTGGGGTTCCTACGAGCAGTACTTC
>.|TRBV18|once|TRBJ1-5|13
CASSPAPDQPQHF
TGTGCCAGCTCACCAGCGCCAGATCAGCCCCAGCATTTT
>TRBD1|TRBV19|.|TRBJ1-2|14
CASSPGQGGYGYTF
TGTGCCAGTAGTCCCGGACAGGGTGGATATGGCTACACCTTC
>.|TRBV7-9|.|TRBJ2-3|13
CASSTQRLNTQYF
TGTGCCAGCAGCACACAACGGCTGAATACGCAGTATTTT
>.|TRBV2|.|TRBJ2-2|15
CASRLFVSSTGELFF
TGTGCCAGCAGGCTGTTTGTATCGTCCACCGGGGAGCTGTTTTTT
>TRBD1|TRBV10-1|.|TRBJ2-7|15
CASSESTGGSYEQYF
TGCGCCAGCAGTGAGTCGACAGGGGGCTCCTACGAGCAGTACTTC
>.|TRBV5-6|.|TRBJ2-7|15
CASSFDSSRAYEQYF
TGTGCCAGCAGCTTTGACAGTAGCCGGGCCTACGAGCAGTACTTC
>.|TRBV2|.|TRBJ1-5|13
CASKGNGNQPQHF
TGTGCCAGCAAAGGGAACGGCAATCAGCCCCAGCATTTT
>.|TRBV7-6|once|TRBJ2-5|17
CASSLAGRGSRSETQYF
TGTGCCAGCAGCTTAGCAGGGCGGGGCTCTCGGTCGGAGACCCAGTACTTC
>.|TRBV18|.|TRBJ1-1|11
CASSPSTEAFF
TGTGCCAGCTCACCGTCAACTGAAGCTTTCTTT
>TRBD1|TRBV30|.|TRBJ1-3|15
CAWAKQGAAGNTIYF
TGTGCCTGGGCCAAACAGGGGGCGGCTGGAAACACCATATATTTT
>.|TRBV19|.|TRBJ1-4|15
CASSNGVLSEEKLFF
TGTGCCAGTAGTAATGGGGTTTTATCTGAGGAAAAACTGTTTTTT
>.|TRBV28|once|TRBJ1-4|16
CASSLFYSGGGEKLFF
TGTGCCAGCAGTTTATTTTATAGTGGGGGCGGGGAAAAACTGTTTTTT
>TRBD2|TRBV5-1|.|TRBJ2-3|18
CASSHPSLAGSSGDTQYF
TGCGCCAGCAGCCATCCCTCACTAGCGGGGTCTTCAGGCGATACGCAGTATTTT
>TRBD1|TRBV6-1|few|TRBJ2-7|12
CGSTGDFYEQYF
TGTGGGTCAACAGGGGATTTCTACGAGCAGTACTTC
>.|TRBV6-5|.|TRBJ1-4|15
CASSRAGRQNEKLFF
TGTGCCAGCAGCCGCGCCGGACGCCAAAATGAAAAACTGTTTTTT
>.|TRBV19|.|TRBJ1-2|14
CASRLGHANYGYTF
TGTGCCAGCCGACTCGGCCACGCGAACTATGGCTACACCTTC
>.|TRBV9|once|TRBJ2-7|15
CASSVSGAGSYEQYF
TGTGCCAGCAGCGTAAGTGGGGCGGGTTCCTACGAGCAGTACTTC
>.|TRBV7-2|few|TRBJ1-1|14
CASSLNPQNTEAFF
TGTGCCAGCAGCTTAAATCCCCAGAACACTGAAGCTTTCTTT
>.|TRBV2|.|TRBJ2-4|14
CASSVIETKNIQYF
TGTGCCAGCAGTGTTATAGAGACCAAAAACATTCAGTACTTC
>.|TRBV19|.|TRBJ2-2|13
CASMRRDTGELFF
TGTGCCAGTATGCGCAGGGACACCGGGGAGCTGTTTTTT
>.|TRBV6-5|.|TRBJ1-6|13
CASSPIVDSPLHF
TGTGCCAGCAGTCCGATCGTGGATTCACCCCTCCACTTT
>.|TRBV15|.|TRBJ2-7|12
CASSWGTGEQYF
TGTGCCTCTTCATGGGGTACGGGGGAGCAGTACTTC